The sequence of this TCR beta chain was determined in a study of shared clonotypes between healthy human individuals. Naive CD8 cells lacked CD45RO and underwent positive selection for CCR7, leaving out terminally differentiated effector memory CD45RA+ cells. When replicate PCRs were run on sorted subsets, they used 150 to 250 ng DNA, roughly 30,000 T cell genomes. Assay: immunoSEQ multiplex PCR; the TCRdb copy retains only in-frame clones and omits some. Here the sample spans around 2,000,000 clones, about 95% being singletons. V shed 4 bases and J 2 bases; nucleotides not matched to a gene: 11. In germline, CDR1 is SGHAT, CDR2 FQDESV (reference sequence). The CDR3 covers 17 residues.

The chain joins TRBV11-1 to TRBJ1-1, with TRBD1 matching over 9 bases. The sequenced sample consisted of naive CD8+ T cells sorted from blood. The sequence was obtained from a man younger than 35 in good health. CDR3 amino acids: CASSSPGTGWGNTEAFF. CDR3 in DNA: TGTGCCAGCAGCTCTCCCGGGACAGGGTGGGGTAACACTGAAGCTTTCTTT.